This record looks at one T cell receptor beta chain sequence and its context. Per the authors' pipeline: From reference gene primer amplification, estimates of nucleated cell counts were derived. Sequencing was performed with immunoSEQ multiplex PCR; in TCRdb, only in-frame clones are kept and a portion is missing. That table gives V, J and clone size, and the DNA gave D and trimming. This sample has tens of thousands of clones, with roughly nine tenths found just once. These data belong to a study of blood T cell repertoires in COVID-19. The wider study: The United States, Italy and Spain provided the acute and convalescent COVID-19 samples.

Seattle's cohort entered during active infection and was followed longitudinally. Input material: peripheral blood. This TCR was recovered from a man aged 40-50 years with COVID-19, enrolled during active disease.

The DNA for the CDR3 is TGTGCCAGCAGCTTAGGGGACAGGACGAAAAATGAGCAGTTCTTC. Its protein is CASSLGDRTKNEQFF. The chain employs TRBV7-9 and TRBJ2-1, with 8 bases fitting TRBD1. Germline CDR1 is SEHNR and CDR2 is FQNEAQ (reference sequence). Germline trimming cut 1 base from V and 7 bases from J; bases unmatched to any gene: 6. The CDR3 has 15 residues.